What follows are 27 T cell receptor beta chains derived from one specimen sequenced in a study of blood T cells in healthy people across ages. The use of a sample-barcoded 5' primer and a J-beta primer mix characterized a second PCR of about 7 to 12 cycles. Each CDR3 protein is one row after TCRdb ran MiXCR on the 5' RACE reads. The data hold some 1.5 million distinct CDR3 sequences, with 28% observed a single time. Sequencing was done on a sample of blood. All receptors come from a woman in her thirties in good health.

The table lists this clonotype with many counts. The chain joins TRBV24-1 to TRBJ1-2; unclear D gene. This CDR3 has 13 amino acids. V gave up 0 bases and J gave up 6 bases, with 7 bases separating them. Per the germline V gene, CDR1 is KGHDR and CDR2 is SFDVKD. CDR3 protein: CATSDLRWDGYTF. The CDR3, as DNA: TGTGCCACCAGTGATTTGAGGTGGGATGGCTACACCTTC.

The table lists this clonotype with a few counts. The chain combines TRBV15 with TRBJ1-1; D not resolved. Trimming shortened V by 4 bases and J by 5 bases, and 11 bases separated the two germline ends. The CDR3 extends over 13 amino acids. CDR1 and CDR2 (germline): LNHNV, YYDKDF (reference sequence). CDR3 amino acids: CATSKGARTEAFF. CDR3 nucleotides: TGTGCCACCAGCAAGGGTGCGAGGACTGAAGCTTTCTTT. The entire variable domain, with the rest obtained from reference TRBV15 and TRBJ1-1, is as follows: DAMVIQNPRYQVTQFGKPVTLSCSQTLNHNVMYWYQQKSSQAPKLLFHYYDKDFNNEADTPDNFQSRRPNTSFCFLDIRSPGLGDTAMYLCATSKGARTEAFFGQGTRLTVV.

The chain's CDR3 is CATASRGRVNTEAFF. The CDR3 region has the DNA TGTGCCACAGCATCTAGGGGGCGAGTGAACACTGAAGCTTTCTTT. The chain joins TRBV11-2 to TRBJ1-1; 7 nucleotides line up with TRBD1. The CDR3 runs to 15 residues. CDR1 SGHAT and CDR2 FQNNGV come from the germline V gene. After removal of 10 bases from V and 0 bases from J, the junction contained 11 bases not matched to a gene.

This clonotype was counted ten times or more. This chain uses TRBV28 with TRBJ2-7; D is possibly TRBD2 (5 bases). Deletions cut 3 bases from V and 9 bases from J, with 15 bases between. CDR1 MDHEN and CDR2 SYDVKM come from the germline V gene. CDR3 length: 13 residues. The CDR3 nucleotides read TGTGCCAGCAGTTTCCCCGAGGCGCGGGTGCAGTACTTC. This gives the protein CASSFPEARVQYF. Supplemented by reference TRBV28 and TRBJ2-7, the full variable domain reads DVKVTQSSRYLVKRTGEKVFLECVQDMDHENMFWYRQDPGLGLRLIYFSYDVKMKEKGDIPEGYSVSREKKERFSLILESASTNQTSMYLCASSFPEARVQYFGPGTRLTVT.

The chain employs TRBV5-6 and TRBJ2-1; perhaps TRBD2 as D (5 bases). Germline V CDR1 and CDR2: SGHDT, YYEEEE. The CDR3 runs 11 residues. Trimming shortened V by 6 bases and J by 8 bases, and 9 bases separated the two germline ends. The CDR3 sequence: CASTRGDEQFF. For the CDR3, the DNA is TGTGCCAGCACCCGGGGAGATGAGCAGTTCTTC.

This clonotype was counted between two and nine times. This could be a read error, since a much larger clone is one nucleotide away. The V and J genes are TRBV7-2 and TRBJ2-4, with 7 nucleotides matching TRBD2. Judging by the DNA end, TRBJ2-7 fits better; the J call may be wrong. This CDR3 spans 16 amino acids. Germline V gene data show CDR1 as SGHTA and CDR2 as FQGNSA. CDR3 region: CASSLASIAGPCEQYF. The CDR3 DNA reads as TGTGCCAGCAGCTTAGCGTCGATAGCGGGCCCCTGCGAGCAGTACTTC.

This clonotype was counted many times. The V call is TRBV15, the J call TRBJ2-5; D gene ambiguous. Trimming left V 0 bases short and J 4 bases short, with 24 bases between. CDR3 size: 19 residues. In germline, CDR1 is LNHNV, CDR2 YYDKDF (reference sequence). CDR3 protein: CATSRDRPRPTRLRETQYF. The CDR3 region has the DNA TGTGCCACCAGCAGAGATAGGCCCCGCCCCACCAGGCTCCGAGAGACCCAGTACTTC.

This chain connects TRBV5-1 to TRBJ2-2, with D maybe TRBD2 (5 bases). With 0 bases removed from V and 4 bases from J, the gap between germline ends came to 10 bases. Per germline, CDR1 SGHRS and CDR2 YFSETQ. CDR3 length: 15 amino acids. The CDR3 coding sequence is TGCGCCAGCAGCTTGGGGTGGACTTCCACCGGGGAGCTGTTTTTT. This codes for CASSLGWTSTGELFF.

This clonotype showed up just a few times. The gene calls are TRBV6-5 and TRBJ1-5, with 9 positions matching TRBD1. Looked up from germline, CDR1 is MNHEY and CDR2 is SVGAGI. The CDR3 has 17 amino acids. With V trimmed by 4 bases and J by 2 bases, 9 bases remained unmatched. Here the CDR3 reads CASSSGTGSRRNQPQHF. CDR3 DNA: TGTGCCAGCAGTTCCGGGACAGGGTCTCGGCGCAATCAGCCCCAGCATTTT.

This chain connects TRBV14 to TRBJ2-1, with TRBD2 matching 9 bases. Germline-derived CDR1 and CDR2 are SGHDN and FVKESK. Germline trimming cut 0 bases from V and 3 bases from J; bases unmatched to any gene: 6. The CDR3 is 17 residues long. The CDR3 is CASSQDQPRGGYNEQFF. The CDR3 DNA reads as TGTGCCAGCAGCCAAGATCAGCCGCGGGGGGGCTACAATGAGCAGTTCTTC. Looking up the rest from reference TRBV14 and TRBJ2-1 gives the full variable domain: EAGVTQFPSHSVIEKGQTVTLRCDPISGHDNLYWYRRVMGKEIKFLLHFVKESKQDESGMPNNRFLAERTGGTYSTLKVQPAELEDSGVYFCASSQDQPRGGYNEQFFGPGTRLTVL.

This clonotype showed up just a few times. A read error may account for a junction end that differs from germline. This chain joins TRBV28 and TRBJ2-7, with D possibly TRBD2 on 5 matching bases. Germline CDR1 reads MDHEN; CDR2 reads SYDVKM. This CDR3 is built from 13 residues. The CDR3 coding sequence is TGTGCCGGCAGTTCCGGGGTAGGGTACGAGCAGTACTTC. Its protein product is CAGSSGVGYEQYF.

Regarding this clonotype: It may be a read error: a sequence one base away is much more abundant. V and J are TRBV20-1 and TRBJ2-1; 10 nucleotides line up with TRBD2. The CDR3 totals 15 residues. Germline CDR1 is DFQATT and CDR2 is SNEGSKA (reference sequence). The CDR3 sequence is CSALAGGLEYNEQLF. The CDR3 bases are TGCAGTGCCTTAGCGGGAGGCCTAGAGTACAATGAGCAGTTATTC.

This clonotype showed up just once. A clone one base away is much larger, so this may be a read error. CDR3 DNA: TGTGCCAGCAGCGCACGGACTAGCGGAGGGGAGCAGTTCTTC. This sequence encodes CASSARTSGGEQFF. The V and J genes are TRBV9 and TRBJ2-1, with 10 bases aligning to TRBD2. CDR1 and CDR2 (germline): SGDLS, YYNGEE. With 3 bases clipped from V and 10 bases from J, the junction kept 7 bases outside the gene matches. This CDR3 region has 14 residues.

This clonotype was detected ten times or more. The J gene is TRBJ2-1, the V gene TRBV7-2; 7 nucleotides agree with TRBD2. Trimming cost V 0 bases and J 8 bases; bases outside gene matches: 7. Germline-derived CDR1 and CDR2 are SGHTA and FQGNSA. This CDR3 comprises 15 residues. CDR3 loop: CASSLAGFAGDEQFF. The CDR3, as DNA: TGTGCCAGCAGCTTAGCGGGTTTCGCGGGAGATGAGCAGTTCTTC. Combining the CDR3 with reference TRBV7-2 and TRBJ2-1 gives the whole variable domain GAGVSQSPSNKVTEKGKDVELRCDPISGHTALYWYRQSLGQGLEFLIYFQGNSAPDKSGLPSDRFSAERTGGSVSTLTIQRTQQEDSAVYLCASSLAGFAGDEQFFGPGTRLTVL.

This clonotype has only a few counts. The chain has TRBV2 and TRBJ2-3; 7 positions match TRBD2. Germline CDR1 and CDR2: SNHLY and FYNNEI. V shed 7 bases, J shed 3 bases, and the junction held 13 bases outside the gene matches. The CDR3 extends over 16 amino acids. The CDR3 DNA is TGTGCCAGCATGGGGGGGGGTATTGTACGAACAGATACGCAGTATTTT. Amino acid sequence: CASMGGGIVRTDTQYF.

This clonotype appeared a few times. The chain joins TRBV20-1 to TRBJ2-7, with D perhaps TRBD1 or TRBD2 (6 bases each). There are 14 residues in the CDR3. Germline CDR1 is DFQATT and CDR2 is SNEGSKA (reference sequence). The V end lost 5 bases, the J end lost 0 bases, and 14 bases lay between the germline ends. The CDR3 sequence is CSAWAGQGSYEQYF. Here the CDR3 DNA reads TGCAGTGCTTGGGCGGGACAAGGCTCCTACGAGCAGTACTTC.

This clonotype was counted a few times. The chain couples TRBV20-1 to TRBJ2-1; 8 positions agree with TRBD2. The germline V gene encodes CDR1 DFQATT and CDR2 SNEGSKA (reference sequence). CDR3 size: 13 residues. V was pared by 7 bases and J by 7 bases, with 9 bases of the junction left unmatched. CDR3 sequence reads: CSVMSQRGNEQFF. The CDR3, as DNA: TGCAGTGTCATGAGCCAGCGGGGGAATGAGCAGTTCTTC.

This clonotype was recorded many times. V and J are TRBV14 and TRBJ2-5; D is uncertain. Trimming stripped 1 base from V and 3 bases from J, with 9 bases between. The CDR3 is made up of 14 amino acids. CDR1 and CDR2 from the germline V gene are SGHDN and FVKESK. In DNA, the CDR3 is TGTGCCAGCAGCCAAGTACAAATAGAAGAGACCCAGTACTTC. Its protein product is CASSQVQIEETQYF.

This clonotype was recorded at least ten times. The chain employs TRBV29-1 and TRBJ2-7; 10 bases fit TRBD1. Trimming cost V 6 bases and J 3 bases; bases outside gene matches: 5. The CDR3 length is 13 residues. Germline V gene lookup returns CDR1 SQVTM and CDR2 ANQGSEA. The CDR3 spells CSVAGTGVYEQYF. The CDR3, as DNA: TGCAGCGTCGCCGGGACAGGGGTCTACGAGCAGTACTTC.

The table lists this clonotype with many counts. CDR3 sequence: CASSLTSGRNRTHWFF. The CDR3 DNA sequence: TGTGCCAGCAGTCTAACTAGCGGGAGAAATCGGACTCATTGGTTCTTC. The chain links TRBV27 to TRBJ2-1, with 11 positions matching TRBD2. CDR3 length: 16 amino acids. Germline V CDR1 and CDR2: MNHEY, SMNVEV (reference sequence). V dropped 5 bases and J dropped 15; count of bases not matched to a gene: 18.

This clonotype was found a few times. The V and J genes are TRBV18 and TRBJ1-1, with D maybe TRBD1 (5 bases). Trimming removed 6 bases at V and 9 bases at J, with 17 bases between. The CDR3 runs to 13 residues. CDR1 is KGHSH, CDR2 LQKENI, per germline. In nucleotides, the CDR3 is TGTGCCAGCTCCCTCACTGGGACTTCTCAAGCTTTCTTT. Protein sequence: CASSLTGTSQAFF.

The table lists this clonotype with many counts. The CDR3 coding sequence is TGCAGCGTACCTTCGAGCTCCTACAATGAGCAGTTCTTC. It encodes CSVPSSSYNEQFF. The V call is TRBV29-1, the J call TRBJ2-1; D is uncertain. Per the germline V gene, CDR1 is SQVTM and CDR2 is ANQGSEA. Trimming removed 6 bases at V and 0 bases at J, with 9 bases between. The CDR3 is 13 residues long.

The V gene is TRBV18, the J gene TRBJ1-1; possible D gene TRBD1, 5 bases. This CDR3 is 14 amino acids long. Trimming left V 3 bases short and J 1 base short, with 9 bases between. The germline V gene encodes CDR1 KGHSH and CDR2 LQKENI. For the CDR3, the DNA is TGTGCCAGCTCACCCACCAGGGAGAACACTGAAGCTTTCTTT. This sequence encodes CASSPTRENTEAFF. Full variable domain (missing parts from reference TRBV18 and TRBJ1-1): NAGVMQNPRHLVRRRGQEARLRCSPMKGHSHVYWYRQLPEEGLKFMVYLQKENIIDESGMPKERFSAEFPKEGPSILRIQQVVRGDSAAYFCASSPTRENTEAFFGQGTRLTVV.

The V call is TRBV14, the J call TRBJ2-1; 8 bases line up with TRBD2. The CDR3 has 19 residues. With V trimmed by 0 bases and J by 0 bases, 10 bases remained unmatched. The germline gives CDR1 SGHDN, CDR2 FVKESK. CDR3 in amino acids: CASSQDRFSGDSSYNEQFF. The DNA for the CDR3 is TGTGCCAGCAGCCAAGACAGGTTTAGCGGGGATAGCTCCTACAATGAGCAGTTCTTC.

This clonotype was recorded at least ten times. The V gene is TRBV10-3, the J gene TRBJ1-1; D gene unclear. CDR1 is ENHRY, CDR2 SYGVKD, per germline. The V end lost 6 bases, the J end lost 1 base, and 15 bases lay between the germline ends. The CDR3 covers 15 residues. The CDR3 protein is CAIRDPGVANTEAFF. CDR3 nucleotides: TGTGCCATCAGGGACCCGGGCGTTGCGAACACTGAAGCTTTCTTT.

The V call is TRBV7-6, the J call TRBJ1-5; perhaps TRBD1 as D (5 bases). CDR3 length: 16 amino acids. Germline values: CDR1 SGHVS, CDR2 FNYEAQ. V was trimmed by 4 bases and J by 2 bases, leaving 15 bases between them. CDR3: CASSSFQGGGNQPQHF. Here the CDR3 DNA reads TGTGCCAGCAGCTCATTTCAGGGTGGAGGCAATCAGCCCCAGCATTTT.

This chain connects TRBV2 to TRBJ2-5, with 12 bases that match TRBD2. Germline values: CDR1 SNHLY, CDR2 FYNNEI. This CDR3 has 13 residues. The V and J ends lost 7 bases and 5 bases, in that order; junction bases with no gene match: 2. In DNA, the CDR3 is TGTGCCAGCAAGACTAGCGGGGGCGAGACCCAGTACTTC. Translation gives CASKTSGGETQYF.